This TCR beta chain emerged from a study of beta chain features in type 1 diabetes. The authors reverse transcribed all of the isolated RNA, so sequencing captured expressed TCRB transcripts. Repertoires were generated with immunoSEQ multiplex PCR, while TCRdb's copy carries only in-frame clones and drops some. Among 310,000 or so clones listed, 11% were seen once. There are a few counts of this clone. Germline V gene data show CDR1 as MNHNY and CDR2 as SVGAGI (reference sequence). The CDR3 totals 12 residues. V was trimmed by 6 bases and J by 1 base, leaving 7 bases between them. The rearrangement joins TRBV6-6 to TRBJ2-7; D is unresolved. The receptor was isolated from a woman aged 25 to 39 in good health. Sequenced: naive CD4+ T cells from blood. The CDR3 region is CASSPLSYEQYF. CDR3 nucleotide sequence: TGTGCCAGCAGCCCTCTTTCCTACGAGCAGTACTTC.